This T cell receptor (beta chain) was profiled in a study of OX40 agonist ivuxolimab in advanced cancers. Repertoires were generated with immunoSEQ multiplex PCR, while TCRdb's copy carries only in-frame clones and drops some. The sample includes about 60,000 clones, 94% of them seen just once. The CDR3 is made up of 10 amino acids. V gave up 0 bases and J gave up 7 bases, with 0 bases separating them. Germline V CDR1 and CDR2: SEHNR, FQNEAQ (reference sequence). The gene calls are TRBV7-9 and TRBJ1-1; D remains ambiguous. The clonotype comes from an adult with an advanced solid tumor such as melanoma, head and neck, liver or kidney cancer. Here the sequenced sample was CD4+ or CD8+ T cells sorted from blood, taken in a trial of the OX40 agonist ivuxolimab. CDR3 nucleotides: TGTGCCAGCAGCTTAGCTGAAGCTTTCTTT. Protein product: CASSLAEAFF.